This T cell receptor (beta chain) was sequenced during a study of identical twins (dated by TCRdb to 2015 to 2016). Looking at the study overall: The study deep-sequenced TCR alpha and beta repertoires from monozygotic twins, unrelated adults of various ages and cord blood to test whether fetal clonotypes persist. To rule out contamination, the twin experiments were replicated at different times with different library preparation protocols. Summary of the overall study and its limitations: In monozygotic twins, out-of-frame TCR alpha sharing was systematically underestimated by recombination models, although the models agreed with sharing between unrelated individuals. The excess sharing between twins in beta out-of-frame sequences was weaker because fewer shared sequences reduced the signal-to-noise ratio. Compared with coincidental sharing between unrelated individuals, out-of-frame TCR alpha sequences shared between twins had an excess of sequences with low generation probability. Because the same donors could not be followed over many years, the conclusions relied on cross-sectional statistical analysis. Abundant cord blood beta clonotypes had fewer insertions, young adult naive repertoires showed a similar but weaker trend, and memory repertoires showed no such trend. Invariant T cells such as MAIT and iNKT could partly confound zero-insertion analyses, though diverse VJ usage argued against this for most clonotypes.

Library construction relied on 5' RACE. The run used an Illumina HiSeq 2000. A universal primer binding site was introduced by template switching, and a unique molecular identifier was present in the final cDNA, enabling accurate counting of TCR cDNA molecules. Specific primers in the conserved constant-segment region were used to synthesize first-strand cDNA for TCR alpha and beta chains. To control for contamination, every cDNA library carried two barcodes: a SMART-Mk sample barcode plus Illumina barcodes. TruSeq adapter sequences along with Illumina sample barcodes were introduced in two successive PCR steps. Sequencing of the TCR alpha and beta cDNA libraries was done on the Illumina HiSeq platform using custom primers. As for the original processing: Raw reads were processed with MiGEC to extract unique molecular identifiers, and MiXCR was used to determine CDR3 positions. For each individual, recombination models were inferred using an EM algorithm with the repgenHMM and IGoR tools. The analysis of shared clonotypes was done with the tcR package in R, with sharing normalized by the product of cloneset sizes. To study raw recombination free of thymic and clonal selection effects, out-of-frame nonproductive sequences were analyzed. TCRdb's own reprocessing of the public reads used fastp at Q25 and MiXCR and kept productive beta chains. Under each unique CDR3 protein, matching rows form one entry showing the most common genes and DNA. Clone size and V and J calls follow TCRdb, not the original study. The sample yields around 230,000 distinct CDR3 sequences; around a tenth were counted once. About 5.2% of the sample is held by the ten biggest clonotypes.

V is cut by 3 bases and J by 4 bases, and the space between the germline ends is 17 bases. The CDR3 starts with the cysteine, ends with the phenylalanine, and has 16 residues. Only the CDR3 DNA stays, 48 bases, in frame from base 1. For CDR1 and CDR2, the germline V gene lists KGHSH and LQKENI. Every donor in the study was a healthy Caucasian. Using Miltenyi CD45RO+ enrichment and human naive T-cell isolation kits, memory (CD45RO+) and naive T cells were isolated from PBMC. Notes on this clonotype: Its recognized antigen is unknown. The input lacks base qualities; no much larger clone sits a single base away.

This clonotype originated in a young woman in good health. Specimen: memory (CD45RO+) T cells sorted from blood. This specimen's cell subset or site label, per the study, means: CD45RO+ enriched T cells. The chain is encoded by TRBV18 joined to TRBJ2-3; the D match is possibly TRBD1 or TRBD2, with 6 bases aligned in each. The sequence in DNA is TGTGCCAGCTCACCGCCCTCTCGGGGGCAAGCAGATACGCAGTATTTT. Its protein product is CASSPPSRGQADTQYF.